Described below is a single T cell receptor beta chain sequence and its context. The antigen is unknown. 5' RACE that incorporated UMI labels was used to prepare the TRB cDNA libraries. After re-calling the 5' RACE reads, TCRdb lists one entry per CDR3 protein, DNA absent. This table lists about 89,000 distinct CDR3 sequences. The CDR3 runs 14 residues. Germline V CDR1 and CDR2: LGHNA, YNFKEQ. This sample is drawn from a study of CXCR3-negative and CXCR3-positive naive CD8 T cells. Study-wide findings and caveats: TRB CDR3s of CXCR3-positive naive cells were more hydrophobic than those of CXCR3-negative naive cells. Memory cells showed distinct TRBV-TRBJ patterns, while the two naive subsets matched.

Each CD8+ T cell subset was sorted in triplicate, hundreds of thousands of cells each. A CD45RO-CCR7+CD27+CD95- profile was what naive CD8+ T cells displayed. The chain carries TRBV4-2 and TRBJ2-5; TCRdb's assignment of TRBD1 cannot be checked, as there is no DNA. The sequenced sample was naive CXCR3+ CD8+ T cells from blood. Sample subset: CD45RO-CCR7+CD27+CD95- naive CD8+ T cells expressing CXCR3 (TNR3+). This TCR was sampled from a human donor in good health. Some clones in this sample may be carry-over from other donors' samples. CDR3 in amino acids: CASSSGPAYETQYF.